This T cell receptor (beta chain) was sequenced in a study of blood T cell repertoires in COVID-19. The wider study: From the United States, Italy and Spain came samples of acute and convalescent COVID-19. T cells, B-cell-depleted T cells, or PBMCs provided the cDNA or gDNA that served as material.

The CDR3 sequence is 13 residues long. Clones were sequenced by immunoSEQ multiplex PCR, and TCRdb holds only the in-frame ones, with some missing. The sample carries under 150,000 clones, more than 70% recorded once. The sequencing input was peripheral blood. This TCR was sampled from a man in his 60s with acute or convalescent COVID-19. The V and J genes are TRBV1 and TRBJ2-1; TRBD2, the table's D call, lacks a check against the DNA. TRBV1 is a documented pseudogene. The DNA of the CDR3 is TGCACCAGCAGCCACGACTATCCCTTTGAGCAGTTCTTC. This codes for CTSSHDYPFEQFF.